These T cell receptor beta chains were read from a single sample in a study of identical twins. TCRdb re-derived calls from the 5' RACE reads in MiXCR, one entry per CDR3 protein. The sample contains some 1,600,000 distinct CDR3 sequences, around 29% of which appear only once. Sequencing was performed on cord blood. These receptors were taken from a newborn girl in good health. Each CDR3 is given with its conserved first and last residue. A D gene is named only where the DNA matches it firmly. Size is omitted from some rows. Given values are once, few, many or a class for expanded clones.

J,D,V,size,DNA,CDR3
TRBJ1-2,.,TRBV30,.,TGTGCCTGGAGTTGGACGGGTAACTATGGCTACACCTTC,CAWSWTGNYGYTF
TRBJ2-4,TRBD2,TRBV20-1,.,TGCAGTGCTACTAGCGGACTAGCCAAAAACATTCAGTACTTC,CSATSGLAKNIQYF
TRBJ2-3,.,TRBV12-3/TRBV12-4,few,TGTGCCAGCACCCTTCAGGTATATGCAGATACGCAGTATTTT,CASTLQVYADTQYF
TRBJ2-5,TRBD2,TRBV29-1,.,TGCAGCGTCCGGACTAGCTCCGATGCCCAGTACTTC,CSVRTSSDAQYF
TRBJ2-3,.,TRBV2,few,TGTGCCAGCAAGGCGAGCACAGATACGCAGTATTTT,CASKASTDTQYF
TRBJ1-4,TRBD1,TRBV5-1,many,TGCGCCAGCAGCTTGCCTCCGGGACAGGGGGTTGGTTATGAAAAACTGTTTTTT,CASSLPPGQGVGYEKLFF
TRBJ2-1,.,TRBV5-5,few,TGTGCCAGCAGTGGAGAAGCGGAATCCTACAATGAGCAGTTCTTC,CASSGEAESYNEQFF
TRBJ1-3,.,TRBV20-1,.,TGCAGTGCCGGACCAGGGATGAGCTCTGGAAACACCATATATTTT,CSAGPGMSSGNTIYF
TRBJ2-7,TRBD2,TRBV20-1,.,TGCATGCCCCGACTAGCGGGGCCCTACGAGCAGTACTTC,CMPRLAGPYEQYF
TRBJ2-1,TRBD2,TRBV14,few,TGTGCCAGCAGCCAAGGCGGGACTAGGGGCCGTAATGAGCAGTTCTTC,CASSQGGTRGRNEQFF
TRBJ2-1,.,TRBV20-1,few,TGCAGTGCGGGAACAGGCTTCAATGAGCAGTTCTTC,CSAGTGFNEQFF
TRBJ2-7,TRBD2,TRBV28,.,TGTGCCAGCAGTCCGGGACTATCTGGGGATGAGCAGTACTTC,CASSPGLSGDEQYF
TRBJ2-7,.,TRBV24-1,many,TGTGCCACCAGTGATCTCCCGGGCGACGAGCAGTACTTC,CATSDLPGDEQYF
TRBJ2-4,.,TRBV28,few,TGTGCCAGCAGTTATCAAACAGGGCTAAACATTCAGTACTTC,CASSYQTGLNIQYF
TRBJ2-7,TRBD2,TRBV7-9,.,TGTGCCAGCAGCATACCGACAGGGGCGGGACTAGCGGGGGGCTACGAGCAGTACTTC,CASSIPTGAGLAGGYEQYF
TRBJ2-7,.,TRBV2,few,TGTGCCAGCAGTGAAGCTGGGGACTTGACCTACGAGCAGTACTTC,CASSEAGDLTYEQYF
TRBJ1-2,.,TRBV6-1,.,TGTGCCAGCAGTGAATTAGGGGGTTACTATGGCTACACCTTC,CASSELGGYYGYTF
TRBJ2-3,TRBD2,TRBV25-1,.,TGTGCCAGCCCATACTCGCGGGAGGGGACAGATACGCAGTATTTT,CASPYSREGTDTQYF
TRBJ2-3,.,TRBV19,.,TGTGCCAGTACCCCGGGAAGGGGCGCAGATACGCAGTATTTT,CASTPGRGADTQYF
TRBJ2-7,TRBD1,TRBV7-8,.,TGTGCCAGCAGCTTACAGCCTGGACAGGGGGCATACGAGCAGTACTTC,CASSLQPGQGAYEQYF
TRBJ2-3,.,TRBV6-5,many,TGTGCCAGCAGTTACAGGGCTAGCACAGATACGCAGTATTTT,CASSYRASTDTQYF
TRBJ1-2,.,TRBV20-1,.,TGCAGTGCTACTTACAGGGACTATGGCTACACCTTC,CSATYRDYGYTF
TRBJ1-2,.,TRBV20-1,.,TGCAGTGCTAGAGATCCAGGGAGGTCCCTAAACTATGGCTACACCTTC,CSARDPGRSLNYGYTF
TRBJ2-7,TRBD2,TRBV3-1,.,TGTGCCAGCAGCCATCCCAGCGGGGAATCCTACGAGCAGTACTTC,CASSHPSGESYEQYF
TRBJ1-4,TRBD1,TRBV28,.,TGTGCCAGCAGTTTGACAGGGTTTTTTGAAAAACTGTTTTTT,CASSLTGFFEKLFF
TRBJ2-3,TRBD2,TRBV28,.,TGTGCCAGCAGACTAGCGGGAGCGCAGTATTTT,CASRLAGAQYF
TRBJ1-5,.,TRBV6-1,.,TGTGCCAGCAGTCCCGACAAACGCGGGGCGAATCAGCCCCAGCATTTT,CASSPDKRGANQPQHF
TRBJ2-7,TRBD1,TRBV27,.,TGTGCCAGCAGACGGACAGGGGGGAGCTCCTACGAGCAGTACTTC,CASRRTGGSSYEQYF
TRBJ2-3,TRBD2,TRBV9,few,TGTGCCAGCAGCATTGGCGCCGGACTAGCGATAAAATCTAGCACAGATACGCAGTATTTT,CASSIGAGLAIKSSTDTQYF
TRBJ2-3,TRBD2,TRBV5-5,few,TGTGCCAGCAACCCGACTAGCGGGGCGTGGGATACGCAGTATTTT,CASNPTSGAWDTQYF
TRBJ1-5,.,TRBV20-1,.,TGCAGTGCTAGTCCCGGGTTTCAGCCCCAGCATTTT,CSASPGFQPQHF
TRBJ2-7,TRBD1,TRBV15,few,TGTGCCACCAGCTCGGGACAGGGCCTCTACGAGCAGTACTTC,CATSSGQGLYEQYF
TRBJ1-5,.,TRBV5-5,few,TGTGCCAGCAGCGGATCCCCGGGGAATCAGCCCCAGCATTTT,CASSGSPGNQPQHF
TRBJ2-7,.,TRBV7-2,few,TGTGCCAGCAGCCCACTGGGAGGCGCGATCACCTACGAGCAGTACTTC,CASSPLGGAITYEQYF
TRBJ1-1,.,TRBV14,.,TGTGCCAGCAGCCAAGGGGAGCGGCGGAGCACTGAAGCTTTCTTT,CASSQGERRSTEAFF
TRBJ1-6,.,TRBV5-6,.,TGTGCCAGCAGACGGGGGAACTATAATTCACCCCTCCACTTT,CASRRGNYNSPLHF
TRBJ1-6,.,TRBV7-6,.,TGTGCCAGCAGCTTAGGGAGCAGCGTCTCCTATAATTCACCCCCCCACTTT,CASSLGSSVSYNSPPHF
TRBJ1-6,.,TRBV5-4,.,TGTGCCAGCAGCTTGTATACGGGGGCCAATTCACCCCTCCACTTT,CASSLYTGANSPLHF
TRBJ2-1,TRBD2,TRBV20-1,.,TGCAGTGCTAGAGGACCGGGGACTAGGGTTAAATACAATGAGCAGTTCTTC,CSARGPGTRVKYNEQFF
TRBJ1-3,TRBD1,TRBV28,.,TGTGCCAGCCAAAGATACGGACAGGGAACTGGAAACACCATATATTTT,CASQRYGQGTGNTIYF
TRBJ1-1,.,TRBV29-1,many,TGCAGCGTCCAAACGAACACTGAAGCTTTCTTT,CSVQTNTEAFF
TRBJ2-1,TRBD2,TRBV27,.,TGTGCCAGCAGAAGAGCGGGGGACAATGAGCAGTTCTTC,CASRRAGDNEQFF
TRBJ2-1,.,TRBV12-3/TRBV12-4,.,TGTGCCAGCAGTTTAGCGCTAAGACTAGCCTACAATGAGCAGTTCTTC,CASSLALRLAYNEQFF
TRBJ2-3,.,TRBV2,.,TGTGCCAGCAACCAACAGGGAATCACAGATACGCAGTATTTT,CASNQQGITDTQYF
TRBJ2-1,TRBD2,TRBV28,many,TGTGCCAGCAGTTTCATCCTAGCGGGAGATGAGCAGTTCTTC,CASSFILAGDEQFF
TRBJ1-6,TRBD1,TRBV20-1,.,TGCAGTGCCACGGACAGGGGGAATTCACCCCTCCACTTT,CSATDRGNSPLHF
TRBJ2-1,.,TRBV2,.,TGTGCCAGCAGTGAAGCTCAGAGAGGTCGACCCTACAATGAGCAGTTCTTC,CASSEAQRGRPYNEQFF
TRBJ1-2,.,TRBV20-1,.,TGCAATGCTAGAGATCCACAGAGGAACTATGGCTACACCTTC,CNARDPQRNYGYTF
TRBJ1-6,.,TRBV3-1,few,TGTGCCAGCAGCATCACCGGGACGGGTAATTCACCCCTCCACTTT,CASSITGTGNSPLHF
TRBJ1-2,TRBD1,TRBV20-1,few,TGCAGTGCTAGCCCTAGACAGGGATGGTATGGCTACACCTTC,CSASPRQGWYGYTF
TRBJ1-1,.,TRBV4-1,.,TGCGCCAGCAGCCAACCAGTCGTGGGGGTCACTGAAGCTTTCTTT,CASSQPVVGVTEAFF
TRBJ2-1,.,TRBV1,.,TGCACCAGCAGCCTAAACGGCCGTGACTCCTACAATGAGCAGTTCTTC,CTSSLNGRDSYNEQFF